These T cell receptor beta chains were read from a single sample in a study of post-analysis software for immune sequencing data. One entry per CDR3 protein results from TCRdb running MiXCR on the PCR reads. The profile shows about 500,000 distinct CDR3 sequences, roughly 45% of them singletons. The specimen was blood. These receptors were obtained from a girl aged 10 to 17 with multiple sclerosis. CDR3s include the opening cysteine and the closing phenylalanine or tryptophan. A D gene is named only where the DNA matches it firmly. Where a row states a size, it is once, few, many or the class of an expanded clone; other rows omit it.

V gene,D gene,J gene,clone size,CDR3 DNA,CDR3 protein
TRBV25-1,NA,TRBJ1-1,NA,TGTGCCAGCAGTCCCCATACAGCCCTCACTAAAGCTTTCTTT,CASSPHTALTKAFF
TRBV9,TRBD2,TRBJ2-7,few,TGTGCCAGCAGCCCAACCGGGACTAGCGGGAACTACGAGCAGTACTTC,CASSPTGTSGNYEQYF
TRBV7-8,NA,TRBJ1-2,NA,TGTGCCAGCAGCCAGGACACACCGTCCTATGGCTACACCTTC,CASSQDTPSYGYTF
TRBV5-1,NA,TRBJ2-6,NA,TGCGCCAGCCTCGACAGCTCTGGGGCCAACGTCCTGACTTTC,CASLDSSGANVLTF
TRBV10-3,TRBD2,TRBJ2-3,NA,TGTGCCATCAGTGAGCCGGGCCGCGGGAGTGAAGGAGATACGCAGTATTTT,CAISEPGRGSEGDTQYF
TRBV11-1,TRBD2,TRBJ2-1,few,TGTGCCAGCAGCAATCCTAAGACGGGAGGATTGGGTGAGCAGTTCTTC,CASSNPKTGGLGEQFF
TRBV6-5,NA,TRBJ1-2,NA,TGTGCCAGCACTCCCTCGGACCTCCGGTACTACTATGGCTACACCTTC,CASTPSDLRYYYGYTF
TRBV29-1,TRBD2,TRBJ2-1,NA,TGCAGCCCAAGACTAGCTGACTACAATGAGCAGTTCTTC,CSPRLADYNEQFF
TRBV28,TRBD2,TRBJ2-3,NA,TGTGCCAGCAGAGGAAGCGGGAAAGGAGTCTTCGGGGATACGCAGTATTTT,CASRGSGKGVFGDTQYF
TRBV12-3/TRBV12-4,NA,TRBJ2-5,NA,TGTGCCAGCAGTTTATCACAGAAAGAGACCCAGTACTTC,CASSLSQKETQYF
TRBV24-1,NA,TRBJ2-1,few,TGTGCCACGAGTTCGCGGGACGGCTTCAATGAGCAGTTCTTC,CATSSRDGFNEQFF
TRBV14,NA,TRBJ2-5,NA,TGTGCCAGCAGCTTATTCGGCGGCTTTCAAGAGACCCAGTACTTC,CASSLFGGFQETQYF
TRBV4-3,TRBD2,TRBJ2-1,NA,TGCGCCAGCAGCCAAGACTCGGGACTAGCGGGAGGGGATGAGCAGTTCTTC,CASSQDSGLAGGDEQFF
TRBV5-6,NA,TRBJ2-5,few,TGTGCCAGCCGCATGAGGAGGGCAGAGACCCAGTACTTC,CASRMRRAETQYF
TRBV27,TRBD2,TRBJ2-1,NA,TGTGCCAGCAGGGTAGCGGGATACACGAACAATGAGCAGTTCTTC,CASRVAGYTNNEQFF
TRBV10-3,NA,TRBJ2-6,NA,TGTGCCATCAGTGATGTCAGGGACTCTGGGGCCAACGTCCTGACTTTC,CAISDVRDSGANVLTF
TRBV12-3/TRBV12-4,NA,TRBJ1-5,NA,TGTGCCAGCAGTTTATCGGGGGTGCCCGGGCCCCAGCATTTT,CASSLSGVPGPQHF
TRBV7-2,TRBD1,TRBJ2-4,NA,TGTGCCAGCAGCACTGGGACAGGGAACATTCAGTACTTC,CASSTGTGNIQYF
TRBV20-1,NA,TRBJ1-6,NA,TGCAGTGCTAGACGAACAGGGTCACCCCTCCACTTT,CSARRTGSPLHF
TRBV10-3,NA,TRBJ1-4,NA,TGTGCCATCAGTGAGAACCTTAATGAAAAACTGTTTTTT,CAISENLNEKLFF
TRBV7-2,TRBD2,TRBJ2-7,many,TGTGCCAGCAGCCTCCTGGCTAGCGGGAGTGTTCACGAGCAGTACTTC,CASSLLASGSVHEQYF
TRBV6-5,TRBD2,TRBJ2-5,NA,TGTGCCAGCAGTCACTCTGGTAGGGCTAGCGGCCTACAAGAGACCCAGTACTTC,CASSHSGRASGLQETQYF
TRBV7-9,TRBD1,TRBJ2-1,many,TGTGCCAGCGAGACAGGGTATGAGCAGTTCTTC,CASETGYEQFF
TRBV20-1,NA,TRBJ1-2,few,TGCAGTCCAAGCAGGGTTGGTGACTATGGCTACACCTTC,CSPSRVGDYGYTF
TRBV29-1,NA,TRBJ2-1,NA,TGCAGCGTTGTGCGAGGGACCCGAAGTGAGCAGTTCTTC,CSVVRGTRSEQFF
TRBV28,NA,TRBJ1-5,NA,TGTGCCAGCAGTTTATTTGAGCAGCCCCAGCATTTT,CASSLFEQPQHF
TRBV11-2,TRBD2,TRBJ2-3,NA,TGTGCCAGCAGCTCAATAGCGGGAGGGGGCACAGATACGCAGTATTTT,CASSSIAGGGTDTQYF
TRBV20-1,TRBD2,TRBJ2-5,NA,TGCAGTGCCTATAGCGGGAGGGCCGATGAGGAGACCCAGTACTTC,CSAYSGRADEETQYF
TRBV20-1,NA,TRBJ2-7,NA,TGCAGTGCTATCCTTGGCAGGAGCGCGGACGAGCAGTACTTC,CSAILGRSADEQYF
TRBV29-1,NA,TRBJ2-3,NA,TGCAGCGCGAACGGACTTTTCACAGATACGCAGTATTTT,CSANGLFTDTQYF
TRBV12-3/TRBV12-4,NA,TRBJ1-6,many,TGTGCCAGCAGCTTGAATTCACCCCTCCACTTT,CASSLNSPLHF
TRBV20-1,NA,TRBJ2-1,few,TGCAGTGCTAGTCCCAGGGCGGGGTTGGATGAGCAGTTCTTC,CSASPRAGLDEQFF